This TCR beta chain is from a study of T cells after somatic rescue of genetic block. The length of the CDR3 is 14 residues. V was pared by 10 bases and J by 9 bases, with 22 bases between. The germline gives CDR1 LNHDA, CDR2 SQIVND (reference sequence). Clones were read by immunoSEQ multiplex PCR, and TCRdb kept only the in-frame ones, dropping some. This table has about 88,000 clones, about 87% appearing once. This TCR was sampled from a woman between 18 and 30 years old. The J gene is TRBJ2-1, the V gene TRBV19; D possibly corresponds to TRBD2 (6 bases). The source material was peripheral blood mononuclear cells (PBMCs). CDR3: CATGLFGTVAEQFF. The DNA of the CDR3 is TGTGCCACTGGCCTTTTCGGGACTGTAGCTGAGCAGTTCTTC.